A selection of T cell receptor beta chains follows, all from one sample in a study of shared clonotypes between healthy human individuals. TCRdb's copy holds only in-frame clones and misses some; the assay was immunoSEQ multiplex PCR. The sample lists 450,000 to 500,000 clones, around 73% occurring once. Source material: PBMCs. The receptors here all came from a woman aged 40 to 50 in good health. Some clones in this sample may be carry-over from other donors' samples. CDR3s include the opening cysteine and the closing phenylalanine or tryptophan. The D gene is left open where the match is weak. For some rows the clone size is stated as once, few or many, or as a class when expanded; others skip it.

clone_size j_call d_call v_call cdr3_aa cdr3_nt
few TRBJ1-1 NA TRBV6-1 CASSEGGGVNTEAFF TGTGCCAGCAGTGAAGGTGGAGGGGTGAACACTGAAGCTTTCTTT
NA TRBJ2-2 NA TRBV25-1 CASSPEWAGGELFF TGTGCCAGCAGCCCCGAATGGGCGGGCGGGGAGCTGTTTTTT
few TRBJ2-2 NA TRBV7-2 CASSLGQQGHTGELFF TGTGCCAGCAGCTTAGGACAGCAAGGGCACACCGGGGAGCTGTTTTTT
many TRBJ2-7 NA TRBV21-1 CASSKGVGYEQYF TGTGCCAGCAGCAAAGGGGTCGGGTACGAGCAGTACTTC
NA TRBJ2-5 TRBD1 TRBV28 CASSRARDRGYETQYF TGTGCCAGCAGTAGAGCCCGGGACAGGGGTTATGAGACCCAGTACTTC
NA TRBJ2-5 NA TRBV19 CASTWRPYQETQYF TGTGCCAGTACATGGCGGCCGTACCAAGAGACCCAGTACTTC
NA TRBJ1-1 NA TRBV23-1 CASSQSIREENTEAFF TGCGCCAGCAGTCAATCGATCAGGGAGGAAAACACTGAAGCTTTCTTT
NA TRBJ2-2 NA TRBV5-5 CASSLNPTRGTGELFF TGTGCCAGCAGCTTGAACCCGACTCGAGGCACCGGGGAGCTGTTTTTT
few TRBJ2-7 NA TRBV15 CATSTPLGETREQYF TGTGCCACCAGTACCCCCCTGGGGGAGACTCGGGAGCAGTACTTC
NA TRBJ2-5 NA TRBV14 CASSSSRETQYF TGTGCCAGCAGCTCCAGTAGGGAGACCCAGTACTTC
NA TRBJ2-5 TRBD1 TRBV30 CASATGILQETQYF TGTGCCTCAGCGACAGGGATCCTCCAAGAGACCCAGTACTTC
few TRBJ2-7 NA TRBV30 CAWHLAGISYEQYF TGTGCCTGGCACCTGGCGGGGATCTCCTACGAGCAGTACTTC
NA TRBJ1-2 TRBD1 TRBV7-8 CASSLRQGWDGYTF TGTGCCAGCAGCCTGCGACAGGGTTGGGATGGCTACACCTTC
NA TRBJ1-2 TRBD1 TRBV2 CASSEGTGLINYGYTF TGTGCCAGCAGTGAAGGGACAGGGCTGATTAACTATGGCTACACCTTC
NA TRBJ2-7 NA TRBV2 CASSEDYGEQYF TGTGCCAGCAGTGAAGACTACGGCGAGCAGTACTTC
NA TRBJ2-1 TRBD2 TRBV27 CASSLRLAGAYNEQFF TGTGCCAGCAGTTTAAGGCTAGCGGGAGCCTACAATGAGCAGTTCTTC
NA TRBJ1-2 TRBD1 TRBV28 CASRTGDYYGYTF TGTGCCAGCCGGACAGGGGATTACTATGGCTACACCTTC
NA TRBJ2-7 TRBD1 TRBV6-9 CASSYGTGLWDEQYF TGTGCCAGCAGTTACGGGACAGGGCTTTGGGACGAGCAGTACTTC
NA TRBJ1-1 NA TRBV9 CASSVSPGVPGSDTEAFF TGTGCCAGCAGCGTAAGCCCGGGGGTACCCGGCAGTGACACTGAAGCTTTCTTT
NA TRBJ1-5 NA TRBV30 CAWSRAGGVQPQHF TGTGCCTGGAGTCGAGCCGGGGGAGTTCAGCCCCAGCATTTT
NA TRBJ1-3 NA TRBV6-1 CASRTSSGNTIYF TGTGCCAGCAGGACGAGTTCTGGAAACACCATATATTTT
NA TRBJ2-1 NA TRBV28 CASSTHNEQFF TGTGCCAGCAGTACACACAATGAGCAGTTCTTC
few TRBJ2-1 TRBD1 TRBV18 CASSPAGQDFYNEQFF TGTGCCAGCTCACCCGCGGGACAGGACTTCTACAATGAGCAGTTCTTC
NA TRBJ2-2 NA TRBV19 CASSSSFGELFF TGTGCCAGTAGTAGCTCGTTCGGGGAGCTGTTTTTT
NA TRBJ1-5 NA TRBV9 CASSVDPGQPQHF TGTGCCAGCAGCGTAGATCCGGGCCAGCCCCAGCATTTT
NA TRBJ2-7 TRBD2 TRBV7-3 CASSALAGAQNEQYF TGTGCCAGCAGCGCGTTAGCGGGAGCTCAGAACGAGCAGTACTTC
NA TRBJ1-5 NA TRBV4-1 CASSARTVYEGSSQPQHF TGCGCCAGCAGCGCCCGGACTGTTTATGAAGGTTCGTCTCAGCCCCAGCATTTT
NA TRBJ2-2 NA TRBV12-2 CASRSDTGELFF TGTGCAAGTCGCTCCGACACCGGGGAGCTGTTTTTT
NA TRBJ2-5 NA TRBV18 CASSPVFRDSQETQYF TGTGCCAGCTCACCAGTTTTTCGGGATTCGCAAGAGACCCAGTACTTC
once TRBJ2-3 TRBD2 TRBV4-1 CASSLLGLAAPGDTQYF TGCGCCAGCAGCCTCCTCGGACTAGCGGCCCCGGGGGATACGCAGTATTTT
once TRBJ1-1 TRBD1 TRBV25-1 CASSESLRGRAFF TGTGCCAGCAGTGAAAGTCTGAGGGGGCGAGCTTTCTTT
NA TRBJ2-7 NA TRBV7-9 CASSLGPSYEQYF TGTGCCAGCAGCTTAGGGCCCTCCTACGAGCAGTACTTC
NA TRBJ1-1 NA TRBV30 CAWTGQFNTEAFF TGTGCCTGGACCGGACAGTTTAACACTGAAGCTTTCTTT
NA TRBJ1-4 NA TRBV28 CASRPDWGPEKLFF TGTGCCAGCAGACCCGACTGGGGCCCTGAAAAACTGTTTTTT
NA TRBJ2-1 NA TRBV5-1 CASSIPGPHNEQFF TGCGCCAGCAGCATCCCGGGACCTCACAATGAGCAGTTCTTC
once TRBJ2-3 NA TRBV6-5 CASSYPGTDTQYF TGTGCCAGCAGTTACCCGGGGACAGATACGCAGTATTTT
NA TRBJ2-7 NA TRBV25-1 CASSELWGRDEQYF TGTGCCAGCAGTGAATTGTGGGGGCGCGACGAGCAGTACTTC
NA TRBJ1-2 NA TRBV28 CASSLRDKRGGYTF TGTGCCAGCAGTTTACGGGACAAACGTGGCGGCTACACCTTC
NA TRBJ1-1 NA TRBV10-3 CAIRRGGDGVNTEAFF TGTGCCATCAGGAGGGGGGGGGATGGAGTGAACACTGAAGCTTTCTTT
NA TRBJ2-1 NA TRBV4-1 CASSQADRNYNEQFF TGCGCCAGCAGCCAAGCGGACCGGAACTACAATGAGCAGTTCTTC